This TCR beta chain was identified during a study of read filtering for tumor transcriptome and immune sequencing. Study information: Whole-transcriptome libraries were prepared after DNase treatment. Study-level results: Approximately 77% of IR-seq clonotypes had a single read, yet these held approximately 4% of reads.

The library was built from roughly 400 ng RNA with molecular barcoded adaptors for alpha/delta and beta/gamma chains. TCRdb fed the reads into MiXCR, producing one record per CDR3 protein. The profile shows 49,000 or so distinct CDR3 sequences, around 12% of them singletons. The table lists this clonotype with many counts. Its target is not known. Sequencing used a population of CD138-negative cells sorted from bone marrow. The sequence was obtained from a donor over 35 with multiple myeloma.

The CDR3 loop reads CSGGGNEQFF. CDR3 nucleotides: TGCAGCGGGGGGGGGAATGAGCAGTTCTTC. The chain joins TRBV29-1 to TRBJ2-1; TRBD2 aligns across 7 bases. The germline V gene has CDR1 SQVTM and CDR2 ANQGSEA. J gave up 7 bases and V 7 bases, and 1 base lay outside the gene matches. The CDR3 has 10 amino acids.